This T cell receptor (beta chain) comes out of a study of Ad26.COV2.S vaccination and SARS-CoV-2 variants. Study-wide results and limits: Across vaccine and placebo recipients, the breadth of non-spike TCRs was similar.

A note on this clone: The antigen remains unidentified.

The CDR3 length is 15 residues. CDR1 is DFQATT, CDR2 SNEGSKA, per germline (reference sequence). V lost 3 bases and J 6 bases, leaving 18 bases between the germline ends. Here immunoSEQ multiplex PCR was the method, and the copy in TCRdb shows in-frame clones only, minus some. The sample includes roughly 400,000 clones, about nine tenths of them seen just once. Treatment given: around 19 received Ad26.COV2.S at low or high dose, single or two shots; roughly five received placebo; per-sample allocation not given. Specimens were obtained on day 63 following the first vaccine or placebo injection. Within Boston, the person who donated was an adult of 18-55 years. The administered vaccine (an Ad26 vector) expressed Wuhan-strain SARS-CoV-2 spike.

The V and J genes are TRBV20-1 and TRBJ2-1, with unresolved D. Sample: peripheral blood, taken in a trial of Ad26.COV2.S vaccine versus placebo. This TCR derives from a person aged 18 to 59 who received the Ad26.COV2.S COVID-19 vaccine or a placebo. DNA for the CDR3: TGCAGTGCTAGTAACGGCCCACTGCCGATCAATGAGCAGTTCTTC. This gives the protein CSASNGPLPINEQFF.